The 2 T cell receptor beta chains given below trace back to one sample, sequenced in a study of cytomegalovirus exposure and HLA in healthy donors. Researchers ran the PCR with 60 Vbeta and 13 Jbeta primers. Sequencing was performed with immunoSEQ multiplex PCR; in TCRdb, only in-frame clones are kept and a portion is missing. This table has 50,000 to 70,000 clones, 83% appearing once. What was sequenced was PBMCs. The receptors come from a human donor in good health.

V gene TRBV2 combines with J gene TRBJ2-3; D possibly corresponds to TRBD2 (5 bases). The V end was cut by 3 bases, the J end by 1 base, with 11 bases between. CDR1 and CDR2 from the germline V gene are SNHLY and FYNNEI. The CDR3 sequence is 15 residues long. The CDR3 DNA follows: TGTGCCAGCAGTGAGAGGGTAACAGGCACAGATACGCAGTATTTT. The encoded protein is CASSERVTGTDTQYF.

There are a few counts of this clone. The chain uses TRBV2 and TRBJ1-5, with 8 bases fitting TRBD1. Germline V gene lookup returns CDR1 SNHLY and CDR2 FYNNEI. Trimming removed 4 bases from V and 4 bases from J; junction bases left unmatched: 6. CDR3 size: 15 residues. This CDR3 is CASSGLRTGNQPQHF. The CDR3 bases are TGTGCCAGCAGTGGGCTCCGGACAGGGAATCAGCCCCAGCATTTT.